The 21 T cell receptor beta chains in this list originate from one sample, sequenced in a study of T cells after yellow fever vaccination. A single record per CDR3 protein comes from TCRdb applying MiXCR to the 5' RACE reads. The table has some 390,000 distinct CDR3 sequences, around 19% seen once. The source material was PBMCs, sampled before the yellow fever booster vaccination. All receptors derive from a man aged 18 to 30 who received the YFV17D yellow fever vaccine.

This clonotype was counted a few times. The chain is built from TRBV15 and TRBJ2-1, with a tentative D call TRBD2 (7 bases). V lost 0 bases and J 11 bases, leaving 11 bases between the germline ends. The CDR3 consists of 13 residues. Germline CDR1 reads LNHNV; CDR2 reads YYDKDF (reference sequence). The CDR3 nucleotides are TGTGCCACCAGCAGAGAAGTCGGGGGGCAGCAGTTCTTC. As protein: CATSREVGGQQFF.

The chain is built from TRBV20-1 and TRBJ1-2, with 8 positions matching TRBD1. Germline lookup yields CDR1 DFQATT and CDR2 SNEGSKA (reference sequence). CDR3 length: 17 amino acids. V was clipped by 0 bases and J by 5 bases; unmatched bases: 14. This chain's CDR3 is CSARDQLDRGLWYGYTF. DNA for the CDR3: TGCAGTGCTAGAGATCAACTCGACAGGGGTTTATGGTATGGCTACACCTTC.

The chain links TRBV7-9 to TRBJ1-6, with D unresolved. V was pared by 4 bases and J by 8 bases, with 9 bases between. Germline assignment: CDR1 SEHNR and CDR2 FQNEAQ (reference sequence). The CDR3 spans 13 residues. CDR3 DNA: TGTGCCAGCAGCTCAGCTGACTATTCACCCCTCCACTTT. It encodes CASSSADYSPLHF.

The chain is built from TRBV7-2 and TRBJ1-2; D not resolved. The CDR3 totals 10 residues. Trimming took 6 bases from V and 10 from J, leaving 9 bases between them. Germline lookup yields CDR1 SGHTA and CDR2 FQGNSA. The DNA of the CDR3 is TGTGCCAGCAGAGGACGGGACTACACCTTC. It translates to CASRGRDYTF.

This clonotype turned up a few times. The chain recombines TRBV5-5 with TRBJ2-1, with a weak D call TRBD2 (6 bases). This CDR3 contains 16 residues. Germline-derived CDR1 and CDR2 are SGHKS and YYEKEE (reference sequence). Trimming stripped 4 bases from V and 0 bases from J, with 14 bases between. CDR3 residues: CASSPRGGSSYNEQFF. CDR3 in DNA: TGTGCCAGCAGCCCACGTGGGGGGTCCTCCTACAATGAGCAGTTCTTC.

The rearrangement uses TRBV20-1 and TRBJ2-5; possibly TRBD1 for D (5 bases). V was clipped by 1 base and J by 2 bases, with 8 bases between them. CDR1 and CDR2 (germline): DFQATT, SNEGSKA (reference sequence). The CDR3 has 13 residues. The CDR3 loop is CSARARAQETQYF. The DNA of the CDR3 is TGCAGTGCTAGAGCCAGGGCGCAAGAGACCCAGTACTTC.

The V gene is TRBV12-3 or TRBV12-4, the J gene TRBJ1-2; 8 bases fit TRBD1. J lost 3 bases, V lost 5 bases, and 14 bases had no gene match. The CDR3 is 17 amino acids. CDR3 DNA: TGTGCCAGCAGTCCCGGACAGGGTAGGGTCAGGGACTATGGCTACACCTTC. It is translated as CASSPGQGRVRDYGYTF.

CDR3 sequence (DNA): TGCAGCGTTGAGCGGCGGGTCACAGATACGCAGTATTTT. This sequence encodes CSVERRVTDTQYF. The chain has TRBV29-1 and TRBJ2-3; a possible D gene is TRBD2 (5 bases). V was trimmed by 3 bases and J by 2 bases, leaving 9 bases between them. Germline V gene data show CDR1 as SQVTM and CDR2 as ANQGSEA. This CDR3 spans 13 amino acids.

This chain uses TRBV11-1 with TRBJ2-1, with 12 bases aligning to TRBD2. The trim removed 7 bases at V and 7 bases at J, leaving 14 bases unmatched. The germline V gene has CDR1 SGHAT and CDR2 FQDESV (reference sequence). The CDR3 contains 17 residues. This chain's CDR3 is CASTLDGLAGFANEQFF. CDR3 coding DNA: TGTGCCAGCACCCTCGATGGACTAGCGGGGTTTGCAAATGAGCAGTTCTTC.

This rearrangement joins TRBV2 to TRBJ2-1; D unclear. CDR1 is SNHLY and CDR2 is FYNNEI in the germline V gene. CDR3 length: 11 amino acids. Trimming removed 8 bases from V and 8 bases from J, with 10 bases in between. The CDR3: CASAWGYEQFF. The CDR3 DNA is TGTGCCAGCGCGTGGGGTTATGAGCAGTTCTTC.

The rearrangement uses TRBV5-1 and TRBJ2-1; weak D call: TRBD1 (5 bases). The CDR3 covers 15 residues. Germline V lookup: CDR1 SGHRS, CDR2 YFSETQ. V was trimmed by 3 bases and J by 7 bases, leaving 17 bases between them. CDR3 nucleotide sequence: TGCGCCAGCAGCTCCTTGATGGCAGGGTATAATGAGCAGTTCTTC. Translated, it gives CASSSLMAGYNEQFF.

The rearrangement uses TRBV7-9 and TRBJ1-1, with D possibly being TRBD1 (5 bases). Between the trimmed V and J ends, which lost 5 bases and 5 bases, there was a span of 21 bases. This CDR3 spans 16 amino acids. Germline CDR1 SEHNR, CDR2 FQNEAQ (reference sequence). The CDR3 loop is CASSPVLGSPGTEAFF. The CDR3 DNA reads TGTGCCAGCAGCCCGGTTTTGGGCTCCCCAGGGACTGAAGCTTTCTTT.

This chain uses TRBV29-1 with TRBJ1-2, with D unresolved. The V end lost 3 bases, the J end lost 2 bases, and 4 bases lay between the germline ends. Germline V gives CDR1 SQVTM, CDR2 ANQGSEA. The CDR3 runs to 11 residues. CDR3 residues: CSVEPNYGYTF. CDR3 DNA sequence: TGCAGCGTTGAGCCCAACTATGGCTACACCTTC.

Only one count was recorded for this clonotype. The chain combines TRBV4-1 with TRBJ1-1; no reliable D call. The ends were cut back, 1 base at V and 0 bases at J, with 6 bases in the middle. Germline CDR1 and CDR2: MGHRA and YSYEKL. The CDR3 length is 14 residues. The CDR3 protein is CASSQVLMNTEAFF. The CDR3 DNA reads TGCGCCAGCAGCCAAGTACTAATGAACACTGAAGCTTTCTTT.

CDR3 coding DNA: TGTGCCAGCAGTGAATTAGGGGGGGCCAGCTATGGCTACACCTTC. It specifies CASSELGGASYGYTF. The chain employs TRBV25-1 and TRBJ1-2; possibly TRBD1 for D (6 bases). CDR3 size: 15 residues. The V end lost 1 base, the J end lost 4 bases, and 13 bases lay between the germline ends. In germline, CDR1 is MGHDK, CDR2 SYGVNS.

This clonotype was detected only a few times. This chain's CDR3 is CASSPRGGLVPGELFF. CDR3 DNA: TGTGCCAGCAGCCCCCGCGGGGGACTAGTACCCGGGGAGCTGTTTTTT. This rearrangement joins TRBV11-2 to TRBJ2-2, with 8 bases matching TRBD2. Germline assignment: CDR1 SGHAT and CDR2 FQNNGV. V gave up 5 bases and J gave up 6 bases; unmatched junction bases: 11. CDR3 length: 16 amino acids.

The chain employs TRBV6-5 and TRBJ2-2, with D perhaps TRBD1 (6 bases). Looked up from germline, CDR1 is MNHEY and CDR2 is SVGAGI. The germline V and J ends were trimmed by 2 bases and 4 bases, with 11 bases remaining between them. The CDR3 covers 15 residues. CDR3: CASSYKGHLTGELFF. The CDR3, as DNA: TGTGCCAGCAGTTACAAGGGACACCTCACCGGGGAGCTGTTTTTT.

The table lists this clonotype with many counts. This chain connects TRBV20-1 to TRBJ2-3; unclear D gene. The CDR3 has 15 amino acids. Trimming took off 2 bases at V and 5 bases at J, with 17 bases between the two ends. Germline V gene lookup returns CDR1 DFQATT and CDR2 SNEGSKA (reference sequence). The CDR3 DNA reads as TGCAGTGCTAGAAGTCCAGCTAGACATCTAGATACGCAGTATTTT. Protein product: CSARSPARHLDTQYF.

This chain connects TRBV6-5 to TRBJ2-1, with 9 bases lining up with TRBD2. The germline CDR1 and CDR2 sequences are MNHEY and SVGAGI. The CDR3 contains 16 residues. The V and J ends lost 5 bases and 8 bases, in that order; junction bases with no gene match: 13. The CDR3 DNA follows: TGTGCCAGCAGTATTAGCGGGGGCAGTGGTTCGGATGAGCAGTTCTTC. Translation: CASSISGGSGSDEQFF.

The chain couples TRBV7-2 to TRBJ2-5; 9 bases align to TRBD1. Germline V gives CDR1 SGHTA, CDR2 FQGNSA. With V trimmed by 0 bases and J by 5 bases, 7 bases remained unmatched. The CDR3 spans 16 residues. The CDR3 sequence is CASSLAGTGYRETQYF. The CDR3 DNA reads as TGTGCCAGCAGCTTAGCGGGGACAGGGTATAGGGAGACCCAGTACTTC.

The chain joins TRBV7-2 to TRBJ2-7; tentatively, D is TRBD2 (6 bases). From germline, CDR1 is SGHTA and CDR2 FQGNSA. The CDR3 has 15 residues. The V and J ends lost 5 bases and 2 bases respectively, with 16 bases between them. CDR3 amino acids: CASSPVVGGTYEQYV. CDR3 nucleotide sequence: TGTGCCAGCAGCCCAGTGGTCGGGGGTACCTACGAGCAGTACGTC.